This TCR beta chain was profiled in a study of blood T cell repertoires in COVID-19. Study overall: Sources were T cells, B-cell-depleted T cells, or PBMCs; the material itself was cDNA or gDNA.

Authors' methods: The authors estimated nucleated cell counts from reference gene primer amplification. Repertoires were generated with immunoSEQ multiplex PCR, while TCRdb's copy carries only in-frame clones and drops some. V and J calls and clone size are copied from that table; D and trimming were computed from the DNA. This sample yields about 52,000 clones, of which more than 70% are seen a single time; around 23% belongs to the top ten. V lost 1 base and J 12 bases, leaving 10 bases between the germline ends. The CDR3 is 12 amino acids. Per the germline V gene, CDR1 is SGHRS and CDR2 is YFSETQ.

The J gene is TRBJ1-4, the V gene TRBV5-1, with D possibly TRBD1 on 5 matching bases. The clonotype originates from a woman of 80 years or more with acute or convalescent COVID-19. Source material: peripheral blood. The CDR3 spells CASSLSGLELFF. CDR3 coding DNA: TGCGCCAGCAGCTTGTCGGGACTGGAACTGTTTTTT.